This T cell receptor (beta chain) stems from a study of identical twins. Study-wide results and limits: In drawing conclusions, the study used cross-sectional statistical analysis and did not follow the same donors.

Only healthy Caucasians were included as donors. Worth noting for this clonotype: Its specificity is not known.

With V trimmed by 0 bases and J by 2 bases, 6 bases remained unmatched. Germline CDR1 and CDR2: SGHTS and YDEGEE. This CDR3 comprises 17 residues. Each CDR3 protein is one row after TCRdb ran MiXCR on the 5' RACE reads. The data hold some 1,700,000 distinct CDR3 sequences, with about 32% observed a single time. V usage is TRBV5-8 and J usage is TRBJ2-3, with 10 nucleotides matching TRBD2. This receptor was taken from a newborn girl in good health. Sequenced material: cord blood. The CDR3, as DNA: TGTGCCAGCAGCTTGGTACCGGGACTAGCGTTCACAGATACGCAGTATTTT. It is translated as CASSLVPGLAFTDTQYF.